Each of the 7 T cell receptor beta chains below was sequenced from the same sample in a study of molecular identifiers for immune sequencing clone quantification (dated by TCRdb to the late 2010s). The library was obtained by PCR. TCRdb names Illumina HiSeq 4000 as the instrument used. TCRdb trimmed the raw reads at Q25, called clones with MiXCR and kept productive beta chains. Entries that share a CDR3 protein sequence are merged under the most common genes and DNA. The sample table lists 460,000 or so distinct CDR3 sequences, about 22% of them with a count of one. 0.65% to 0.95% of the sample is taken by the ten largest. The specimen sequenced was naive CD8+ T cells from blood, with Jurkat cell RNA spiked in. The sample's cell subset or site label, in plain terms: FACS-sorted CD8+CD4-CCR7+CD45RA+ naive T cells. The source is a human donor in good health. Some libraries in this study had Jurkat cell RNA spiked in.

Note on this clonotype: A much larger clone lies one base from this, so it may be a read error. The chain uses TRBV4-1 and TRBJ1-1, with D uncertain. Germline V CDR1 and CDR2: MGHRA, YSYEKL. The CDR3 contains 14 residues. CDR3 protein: CTSSQLVSRTEAFF. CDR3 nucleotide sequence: TGCACCAGCAGCCAGTTGGTATCGAGGACTGAAGCTTTCTTT.

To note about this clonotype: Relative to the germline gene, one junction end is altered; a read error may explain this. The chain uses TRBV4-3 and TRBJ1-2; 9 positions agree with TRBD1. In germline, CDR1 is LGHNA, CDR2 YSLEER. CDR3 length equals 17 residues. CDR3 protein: CASSQDGTGNPNYGNTF. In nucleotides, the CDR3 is TGCGCCAGCAGCCAAGATGGGACAGGGAACCCTAACTATGGCAACACCTTC.

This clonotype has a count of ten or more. This chain's CDR3 is CASSPFGSPQYF. The CDR3 DNA follows: TGTGCCAGCAGCCCCTTTGGCTCTCCGCAGTATTTT. This rearrangement joins TRBV7-9 to TRBJ2-3; D ambiguous. V was trimmed by 5 bases and J by 10 bases, leaving 13 bases between them. Germline V lookup: CDR1 SEHNR, CDR2 FQNEAQ (reference sequence). The CDR3 has 12 amino acids. Drawing the rest from reference TRBV7-9 and TRBJ2-3, the complete variable domain is DTGVSQNPRHKITKRGQNVTFRCDPISEHNRLYWYRQTLGQGPEFLTYFQNEAQLEKSRLLSDRFSAERPKGSFSTLEIQRTEQGDSAMYLCASSPFGSPQYFGPGTRLTVL.

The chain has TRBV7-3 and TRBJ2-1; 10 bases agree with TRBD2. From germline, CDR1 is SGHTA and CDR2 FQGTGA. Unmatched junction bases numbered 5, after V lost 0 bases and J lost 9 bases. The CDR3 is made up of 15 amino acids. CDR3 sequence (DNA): TGTGCCAGCAGCTTAACTCTAGCGGGAGTAAGTGAGCAGTTCTTC. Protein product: CASSLTLAGVSEQFF. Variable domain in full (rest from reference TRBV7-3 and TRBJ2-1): GAGVSQTPSNKVTEKGKYVELRCDPISGHTALYWYRQSLGQGPEFLIYFQGTGAADDSGLPNDRFFAVRPEGSVSTLKIQRTERGDSAVYLCASSLTLAGVSEQFFGPGTRLTVL.

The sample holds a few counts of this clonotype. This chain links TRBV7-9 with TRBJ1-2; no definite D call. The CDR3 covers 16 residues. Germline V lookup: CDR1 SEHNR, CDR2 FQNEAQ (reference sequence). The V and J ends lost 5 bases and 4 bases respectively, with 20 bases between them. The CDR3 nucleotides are TGTGCCAGCAGCCCATTAGGAAGCGTCAGCACCTATGGCTACACCTTC. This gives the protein CASSPLGSVSTYGYTF. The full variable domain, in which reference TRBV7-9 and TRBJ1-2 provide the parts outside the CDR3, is DTGVSQNPRHKITKRGQNVTFRCDPISEHNRLYWYRQTLGQGPEFLTYFQNEAQLEKSRLLSDRFSAERPKGSFSTLEIQRTEQGDSAMYLCASSPLGSVSTYGYTFGSGTRLTVV.

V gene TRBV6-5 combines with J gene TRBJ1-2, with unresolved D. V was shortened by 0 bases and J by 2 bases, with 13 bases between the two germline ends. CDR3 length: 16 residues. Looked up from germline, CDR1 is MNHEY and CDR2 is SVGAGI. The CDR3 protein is CASSYSFPDTNYGYTF. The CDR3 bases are TGTGCCAGCAGTTACTCGTTTCCAGACACAAACTATGGCTACACCTTC.

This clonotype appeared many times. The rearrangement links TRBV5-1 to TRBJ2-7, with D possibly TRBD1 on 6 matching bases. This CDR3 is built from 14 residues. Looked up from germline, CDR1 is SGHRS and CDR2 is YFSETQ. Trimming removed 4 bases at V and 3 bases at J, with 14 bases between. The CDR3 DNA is TGCGCCAGCAGCATCGGACAGCCCGGCTACGAGCAGTACTTC. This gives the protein CASSIGQPGYEQYF.